This T cell receptor beta chain was recovered during a study of beta chain features in type 1 diabetes. Expressed TCRB transcripts were sequenced because the entire RNA isolate underwent reverse transcription. Mean read depth for naive, central memory and regulatory T cell samples was 3 million to 4.5 million reads. Clones were sequenced by immunoSEQ multiplex PCR, and TCRdb holds only the in-frame ones, with some missing. The data hold about 450,000 clones, with about an eighth observed a single time. Germline V gives CDR1 SGDLS, CDR2 YYNGEE. The CDR3 spans 14 residues. Trimming pared 1 base from V and 2 bases from J, leaving 6 bases between. Findings and caveats of the study: Type 1 diabetes patients had VDJ junctions that carried fewer insertions and more deletions. With patients and controls alike, PCR might favor shorter templates to an equal degree. There was a possibility that cDNA sequencing over-represented cells with high TCR expression.

Of note for this clone: Its antigen is undetermined.

The source material was naive CD4+ T cells from blood. The receptor comes from a woman aged 18-35 years in good health. The chain recombines TRBV9 with TRBJ2-2; D is undetermined. The CDR3 DNA is TGTGCCAGCAGCGTATACGGAAACACCGGGGAGCTGTTTTTT. It encodes CASSVYGNTGELFF.